This TCR beta chain was recorded in a study of metastatic and nonmetastatic thyroid tumors. All patients reached thyroid surgery having received no treatment beforehand. This clone was recorded at least ten times. The antigen is unknown. Through MiXCR, TCRdb re-clonotyped the PCR reads. The sample contains about 16,000 clones, around 13% of which appear only once. The study, taken as a whole, reports: Relative to benign nodules, malignant thyroid tumors were reportedly characterized by significantly elevated TCR beta diversity in blood and tumor.

This CDR3 is 12 amino acids long. Trimming stripped 6 bases from V and 0 bases from J, with 5 bases between. Germline CDR1 SNHLY, CDR2 FYNNEI. The gene calls are TRBV2 and TRBJ2-5, with a tentative D call TRBD2 (5 bases). This receptor was identified in a female donor with papillary thyroid cancer or a benign thyroid nodule (not recorded which). Some clones in this sample may be carry-over from other donors' samples. Specimen: tumor tissue. The CDR3 nucleotides read TGTGCCAGCAGGGGAGACCAAGAGACCCAGTACTTC. Amino acid sequence: CASRGDQETQYF.